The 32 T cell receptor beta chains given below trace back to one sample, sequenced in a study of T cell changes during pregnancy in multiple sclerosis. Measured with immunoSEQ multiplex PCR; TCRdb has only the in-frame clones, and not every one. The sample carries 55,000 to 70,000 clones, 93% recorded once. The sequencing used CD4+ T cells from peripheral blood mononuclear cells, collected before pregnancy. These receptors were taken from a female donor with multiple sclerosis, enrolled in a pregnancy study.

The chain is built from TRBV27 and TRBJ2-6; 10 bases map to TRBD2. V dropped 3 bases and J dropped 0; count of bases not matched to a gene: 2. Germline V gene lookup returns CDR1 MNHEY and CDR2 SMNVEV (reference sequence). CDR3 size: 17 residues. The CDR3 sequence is CASSFRLAGSGANVLTF. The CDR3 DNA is TGTGCCAGCAGTTTTAGACTAGCGGGCTCTGGGGCCAACGTCCTGACTTTC.

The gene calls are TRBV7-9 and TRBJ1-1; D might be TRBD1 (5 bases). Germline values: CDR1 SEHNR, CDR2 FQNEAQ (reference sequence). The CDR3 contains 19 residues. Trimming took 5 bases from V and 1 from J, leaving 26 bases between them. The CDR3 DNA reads TGTGCCAGCAGCCTCGGTTCGGGACTCCTAAAGCCGGGGAACACTGAAGCTTTCTTT. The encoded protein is CASSLGSGLLKPGNTEAFF.

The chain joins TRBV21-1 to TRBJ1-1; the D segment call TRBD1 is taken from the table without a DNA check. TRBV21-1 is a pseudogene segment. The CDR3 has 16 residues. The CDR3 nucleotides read TGTGCCAGCAGCAAATTCAGGGGGCGAGGGAACACTGAAGCTTTCTTT. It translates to CASSKFRGRGNTEAFF.

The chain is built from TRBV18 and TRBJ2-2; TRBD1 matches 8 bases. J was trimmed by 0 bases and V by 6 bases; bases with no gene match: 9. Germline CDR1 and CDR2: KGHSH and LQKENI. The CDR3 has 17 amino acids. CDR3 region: CASSLRTGKPNTGELFF. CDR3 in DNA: TGTGCCAGCTCGCTAAGGACAGGGAAGCCGAACACCGGGGAGCTGTTTTTT.

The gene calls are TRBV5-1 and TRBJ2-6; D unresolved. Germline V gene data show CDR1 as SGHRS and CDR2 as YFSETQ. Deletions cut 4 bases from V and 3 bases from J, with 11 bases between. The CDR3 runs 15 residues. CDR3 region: CASSQVGGGANVLTF. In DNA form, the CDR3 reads TGCGCCAGCAGCCAGGTCGGTGGTGGGGCCAACGTCCTGACTTTC.

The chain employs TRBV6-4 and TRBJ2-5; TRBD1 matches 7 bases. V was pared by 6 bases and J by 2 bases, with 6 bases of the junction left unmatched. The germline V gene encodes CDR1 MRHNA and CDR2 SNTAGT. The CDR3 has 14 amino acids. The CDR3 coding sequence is TGTGCCAGCAGGAAGGGGACAGCACAAGAGACCCAGTACTTC. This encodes CASRKGTAQETQYF.

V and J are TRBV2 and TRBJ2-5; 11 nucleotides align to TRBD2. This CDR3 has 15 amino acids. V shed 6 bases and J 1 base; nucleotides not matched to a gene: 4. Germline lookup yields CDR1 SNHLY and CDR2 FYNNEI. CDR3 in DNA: TGTGCCAGCAGACGACTAGCGGGAATCCAAGAGACCCAGTACTTC. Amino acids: CASRRLAGIQETQYF.

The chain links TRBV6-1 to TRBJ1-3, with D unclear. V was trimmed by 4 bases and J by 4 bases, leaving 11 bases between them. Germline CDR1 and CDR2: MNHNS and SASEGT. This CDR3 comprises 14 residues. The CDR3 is CASSASFSGNTIYF. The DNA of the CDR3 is TGTGCCAGCAGTGCCAGTTTCTCGGGAAACACCATATATTTT.

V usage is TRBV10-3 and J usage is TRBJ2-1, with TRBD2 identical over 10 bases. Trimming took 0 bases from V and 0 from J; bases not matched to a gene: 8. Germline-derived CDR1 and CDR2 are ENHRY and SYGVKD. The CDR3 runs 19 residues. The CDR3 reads CAISESRLAGLRSYNEQFF. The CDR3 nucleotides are TGTGCCATCAGTGAGTCGAGACTAGCGGGCCTTCGCTCCTACAATGAGCAGTTCTTC.

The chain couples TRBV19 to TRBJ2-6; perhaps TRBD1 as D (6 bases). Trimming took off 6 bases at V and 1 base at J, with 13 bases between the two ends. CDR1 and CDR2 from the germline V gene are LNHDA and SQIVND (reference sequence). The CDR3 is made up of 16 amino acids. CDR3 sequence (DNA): TGTGCCAGTAGCCAGAAACAGGGTTCTGGGGCCAACGTCCTGACTTTC. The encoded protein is CASSQKQGSGANVLTF.

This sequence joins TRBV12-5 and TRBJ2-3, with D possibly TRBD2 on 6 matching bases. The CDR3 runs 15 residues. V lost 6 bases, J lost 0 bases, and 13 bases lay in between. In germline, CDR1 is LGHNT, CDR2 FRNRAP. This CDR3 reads CASGRDFSSTDTQYF. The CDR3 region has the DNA TGTGCTAGTGGCCGGGACTTTTCTAGCACAGATACGCAGTATTTT.

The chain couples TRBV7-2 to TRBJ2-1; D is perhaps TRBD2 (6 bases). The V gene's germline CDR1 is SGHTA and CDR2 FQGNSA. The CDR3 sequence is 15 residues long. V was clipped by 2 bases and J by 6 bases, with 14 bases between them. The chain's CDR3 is CASSLLGLGTNEQFF. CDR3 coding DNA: TGTGCCAGCAGCTTATTGGGACTCGGAACCAATGAGCAGTTCTTC.

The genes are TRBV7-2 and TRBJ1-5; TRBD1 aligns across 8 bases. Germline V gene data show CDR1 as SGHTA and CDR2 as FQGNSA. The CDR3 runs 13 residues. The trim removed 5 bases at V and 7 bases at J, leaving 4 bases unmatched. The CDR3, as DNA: TGTGCCAGCAGCCTCGGGACAGGCCAGCCCCAGCATTTT. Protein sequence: CASSLGTGQPQHF. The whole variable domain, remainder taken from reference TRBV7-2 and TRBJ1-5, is GAGVSQSPSNKVTEKGKDVELRCDPISGHTALYWYRQSLGQGLEFLIYFQGNSAPDKSGLPSDRFSAERTGGSVSTLTIQRTQQEDSAVYLCASSLGTGQPQHFGDGTRLSIL.

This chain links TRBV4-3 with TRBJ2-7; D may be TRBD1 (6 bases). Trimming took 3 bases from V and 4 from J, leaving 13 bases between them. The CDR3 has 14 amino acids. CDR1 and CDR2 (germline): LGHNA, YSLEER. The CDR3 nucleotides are TGCGCCAGCAGCCATGCCAGGGGAGAGTACGAGCAGTACTTC. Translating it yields CASSHARGEYEQYF.

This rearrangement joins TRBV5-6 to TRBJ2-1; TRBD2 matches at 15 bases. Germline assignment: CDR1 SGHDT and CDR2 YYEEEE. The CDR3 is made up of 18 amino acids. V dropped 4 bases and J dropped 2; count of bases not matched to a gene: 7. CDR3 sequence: CASSAGLAGGGPYNEQFF. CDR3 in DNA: TGTGCCAGCAGCGCGGGACTAGCGGGAGGAGGGCCCTACAATGAGCAGTTCTTC.

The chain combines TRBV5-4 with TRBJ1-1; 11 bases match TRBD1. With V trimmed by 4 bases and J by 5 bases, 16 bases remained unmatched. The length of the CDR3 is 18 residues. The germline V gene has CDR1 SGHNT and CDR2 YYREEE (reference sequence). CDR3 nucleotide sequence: TGTGCCAGCAGCCCGAGGACAGGGGGCTTGGTAGGAAGTACTGAAGCTTTCTTT. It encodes CASSPRTGGLVGSTEAFF.

The CDR3: CASTRTPGQDTDTQYF. CDR3 DNA: TGTGCCAGCACCCGCACCCCGGGACAAGACACAGATACGCAGTATTTT. V and J are TRBV6-6 and TRBJ2-3, with a possible D match to TRBD1 (6 bases). The CDR3 length is 16 residues. Trimming removed 7 bases at V and 2 bases at J, with 19 bases between. The germline gives CDR1 MNHNY, CDR2 SVGAGI (reference sequence).

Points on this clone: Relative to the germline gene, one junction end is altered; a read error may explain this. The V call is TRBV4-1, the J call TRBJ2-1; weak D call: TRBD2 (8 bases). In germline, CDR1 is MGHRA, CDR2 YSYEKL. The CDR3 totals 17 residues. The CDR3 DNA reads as TGCGCCAGCAGGCAAGTCGGGGGGGACAGAAAGGACAATGAGCAGTTCTTC. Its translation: CASRQVGGDRKDNEQFF.

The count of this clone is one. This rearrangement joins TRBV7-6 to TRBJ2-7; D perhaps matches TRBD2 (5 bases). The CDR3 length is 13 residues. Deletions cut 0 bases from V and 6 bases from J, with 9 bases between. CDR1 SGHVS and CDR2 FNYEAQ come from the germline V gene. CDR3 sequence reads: CASSLAGASEQYF. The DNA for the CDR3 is TGTGCCAGCAGCTTAGCGGGAGCGAGCGAGCAGTACTTC.

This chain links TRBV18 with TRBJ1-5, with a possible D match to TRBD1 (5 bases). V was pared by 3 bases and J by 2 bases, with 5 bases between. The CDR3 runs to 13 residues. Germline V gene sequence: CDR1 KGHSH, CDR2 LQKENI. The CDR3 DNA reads TGTGCCAGCTCACCGACAGGCAATCAGCCCCAGCATTTT. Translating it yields CASSPTGNQPQHF. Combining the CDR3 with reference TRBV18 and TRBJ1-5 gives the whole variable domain NAGVMQNPRHLVRRRGQEARLRCSPMKGHSHVYWYRQLPEEGLKFMVYLQKENIIDESGMPKERFSAEFPKEGPSILRIQQVVRGDSAAYFCASSPTGNQPQHFGDGTRLSIL.

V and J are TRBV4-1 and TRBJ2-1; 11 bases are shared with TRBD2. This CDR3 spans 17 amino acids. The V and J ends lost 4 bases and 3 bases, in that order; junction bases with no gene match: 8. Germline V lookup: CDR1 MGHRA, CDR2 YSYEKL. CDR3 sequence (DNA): TGCGCCAGCAGCCCCTTGGGACTAGCGGCCCTCTACAATGAGCAGTTCTTC. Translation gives CASSPLGLAALYNEQFF.

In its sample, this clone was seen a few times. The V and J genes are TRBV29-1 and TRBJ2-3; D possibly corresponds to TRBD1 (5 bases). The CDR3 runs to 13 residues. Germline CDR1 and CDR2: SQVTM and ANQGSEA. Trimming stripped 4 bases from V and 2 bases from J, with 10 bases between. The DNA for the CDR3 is TGCAGCGTTGCCCCCAGGGTCACAGATACGCAGTATTTT. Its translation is CSVAPRVTDTQYF.

DNA for the CDR3: TGTGCCAGCAGAACCGGCGGACTAGCTAAATACGAGCAGTACTTC. The encoded protein is CASRTGGLAKYEQYF. V usage is TRBV27 and J usage is TRBJ2-7, with 8 bases fitting TRBD2. Germline values: CDR1 MNHEY, CDR2 SMNVEV (reference sequence). This CDR3 spans 15 amino acids. V trimming: 6 bases; J trimming: 4 bases; junction bases outside the gene matches: 11.

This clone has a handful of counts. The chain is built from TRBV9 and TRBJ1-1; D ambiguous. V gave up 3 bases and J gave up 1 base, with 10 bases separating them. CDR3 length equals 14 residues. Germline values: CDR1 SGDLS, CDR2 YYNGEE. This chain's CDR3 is CASSADARNTEAFF. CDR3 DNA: TGTGCCAGCAGCGCAGATGCCAGGAACACTGAAGCTTTCTTT.

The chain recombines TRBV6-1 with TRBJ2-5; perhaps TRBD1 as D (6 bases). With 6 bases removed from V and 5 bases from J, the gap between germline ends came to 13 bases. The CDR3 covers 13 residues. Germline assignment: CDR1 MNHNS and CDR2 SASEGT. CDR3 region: CASSLQGSETQYF. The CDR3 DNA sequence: TGTGCCAGCAGCCTACAGGGATCGGAGACCCAGTACTTC.

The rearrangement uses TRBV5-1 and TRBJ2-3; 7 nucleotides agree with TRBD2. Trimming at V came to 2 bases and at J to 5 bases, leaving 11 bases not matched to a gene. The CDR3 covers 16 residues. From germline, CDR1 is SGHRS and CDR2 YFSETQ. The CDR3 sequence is CASSLVGLVGLDTQYF. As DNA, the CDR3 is TGCGCCAGCAGCTTAGTAGGACTAGTGGGTCTAGATACGCAGTATTTT.

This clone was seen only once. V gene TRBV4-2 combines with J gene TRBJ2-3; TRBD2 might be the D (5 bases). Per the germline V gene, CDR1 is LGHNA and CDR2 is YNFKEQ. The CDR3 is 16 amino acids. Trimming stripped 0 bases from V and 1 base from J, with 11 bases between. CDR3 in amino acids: CASSQDLGVGTDTQYF. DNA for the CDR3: TGTGCCAGCAGCCAAGATCTCGGGGTGGGCACAGATACGCAGTATTTT.

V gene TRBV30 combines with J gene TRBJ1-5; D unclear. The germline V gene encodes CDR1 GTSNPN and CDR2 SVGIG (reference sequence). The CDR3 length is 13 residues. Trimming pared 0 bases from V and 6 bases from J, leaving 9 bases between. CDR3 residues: CAWSVGEGQPQHF. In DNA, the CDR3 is TGTGCCTGGAGTGTGGGAGAAGGTCAGCCCCAGCATTTT.

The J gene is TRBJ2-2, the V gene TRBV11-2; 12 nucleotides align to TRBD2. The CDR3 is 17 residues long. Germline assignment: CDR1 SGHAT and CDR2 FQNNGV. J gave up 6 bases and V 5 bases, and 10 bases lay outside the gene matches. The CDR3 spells CASSLGTTSGSPGELFF. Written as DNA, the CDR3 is TGTGCCAGCAGCCTCGGAACGACTAGCGGGAGCCCCGGGGAGCTGTTTTTT.

For the CDR3, the DNA is TGTGCCAGCAGTTTACAAGCCGGAGGGTATGGGGCCAACGTCCTGACTTTC. Amino acid sequence: CASSLQAGGYGANVLTF. The J gene is TRBJ2-6, the V gene TRBV28, with a possible D match to TRBD2 (6 bases). V was cut by 2 bases and J by 3 bases, with 14 bases left in between. CDR3 size: 17 residues. Germline V gene data show CDR1 as MDHEN and CDR2 as SYDVKM.

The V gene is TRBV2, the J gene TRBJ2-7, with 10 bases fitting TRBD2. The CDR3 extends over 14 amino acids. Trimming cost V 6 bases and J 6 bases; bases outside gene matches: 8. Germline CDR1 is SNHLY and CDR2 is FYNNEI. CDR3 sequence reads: CASRSSLAGVEQYF. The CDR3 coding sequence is TGTGCCAGCAGGTCCTCCCTAGCGGGAGTCGAGCAGTACTTC.

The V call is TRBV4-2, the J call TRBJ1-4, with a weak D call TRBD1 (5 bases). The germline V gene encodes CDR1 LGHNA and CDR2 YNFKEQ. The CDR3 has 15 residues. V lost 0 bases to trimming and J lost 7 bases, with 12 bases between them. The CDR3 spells CASSQEWQGGEKLFF. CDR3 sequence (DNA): TGTGCCAGCAGCCAAGAATGGCAGGGAGGTGAAAAACTGTTTTTT.